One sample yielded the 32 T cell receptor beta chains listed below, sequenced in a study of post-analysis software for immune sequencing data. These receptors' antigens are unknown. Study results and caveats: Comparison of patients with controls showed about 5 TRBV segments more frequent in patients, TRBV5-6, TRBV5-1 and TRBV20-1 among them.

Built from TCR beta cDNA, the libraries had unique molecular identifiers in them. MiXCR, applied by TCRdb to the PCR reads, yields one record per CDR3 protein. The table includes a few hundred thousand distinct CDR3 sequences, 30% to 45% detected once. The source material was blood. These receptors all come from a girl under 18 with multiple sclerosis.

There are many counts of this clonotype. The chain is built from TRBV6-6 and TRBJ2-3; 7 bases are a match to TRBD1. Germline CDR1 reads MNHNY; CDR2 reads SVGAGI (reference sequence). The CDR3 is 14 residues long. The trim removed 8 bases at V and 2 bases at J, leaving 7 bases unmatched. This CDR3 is CASATGAVTDTQYF. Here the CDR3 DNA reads TGTGCCAGCGCCACAGGGGCTGTCACAGATACGCAGTATTTT.

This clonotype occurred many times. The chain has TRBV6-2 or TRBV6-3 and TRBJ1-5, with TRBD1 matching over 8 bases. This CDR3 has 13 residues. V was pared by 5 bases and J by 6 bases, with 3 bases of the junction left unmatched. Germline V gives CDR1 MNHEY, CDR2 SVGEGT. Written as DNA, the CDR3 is TGTGCCAGCAGTGACAGGGGTCCTCAGCCCCAGCATTTT. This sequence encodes CASSDRGPQPQHF.

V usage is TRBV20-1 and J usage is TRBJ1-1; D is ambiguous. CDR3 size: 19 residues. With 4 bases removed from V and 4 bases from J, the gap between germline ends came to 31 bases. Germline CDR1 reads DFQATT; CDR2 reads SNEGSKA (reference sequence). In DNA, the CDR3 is TGCAGTGCTATCCACGAGGGTCTCCCGGTCCTTAGTCTACTCACTGAAGCTTTCTTT. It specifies CSAIHEGLPVLSLLTEAFF.

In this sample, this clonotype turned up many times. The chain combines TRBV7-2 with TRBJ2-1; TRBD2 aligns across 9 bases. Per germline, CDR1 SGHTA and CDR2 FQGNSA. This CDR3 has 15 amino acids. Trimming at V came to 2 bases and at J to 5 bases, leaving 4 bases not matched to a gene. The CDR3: CASSLLGLANNEQFF. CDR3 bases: TGTGCCAGCAGCTTACTGGGACTAGCAAACAATGAGCAGTTCTTC.

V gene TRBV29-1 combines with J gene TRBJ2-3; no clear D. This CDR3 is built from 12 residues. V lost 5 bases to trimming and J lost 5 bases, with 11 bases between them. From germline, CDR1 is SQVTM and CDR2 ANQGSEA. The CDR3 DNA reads TGCAGCGTTACGGTTTGGCAAGATACGCAGTATTTT. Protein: CSVTVWQDTQYF.

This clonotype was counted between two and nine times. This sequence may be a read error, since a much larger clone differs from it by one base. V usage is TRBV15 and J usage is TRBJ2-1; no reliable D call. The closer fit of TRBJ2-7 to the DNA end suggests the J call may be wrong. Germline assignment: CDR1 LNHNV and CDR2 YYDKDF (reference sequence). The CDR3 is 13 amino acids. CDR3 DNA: TGTGCCACCAGCCTGGCAGGCTACAATGAGCAGTACTTC. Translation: CATSLAGYNEQYF.

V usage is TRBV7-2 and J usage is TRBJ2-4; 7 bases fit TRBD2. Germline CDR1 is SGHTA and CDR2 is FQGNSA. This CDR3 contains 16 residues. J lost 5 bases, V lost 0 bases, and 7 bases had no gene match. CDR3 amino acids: CASSLARLAAENIQYF. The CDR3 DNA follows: TGTGCCAGCAGCTTAGCGCGCCTAGCGGCCGAAAACATTCAGTACTTC.

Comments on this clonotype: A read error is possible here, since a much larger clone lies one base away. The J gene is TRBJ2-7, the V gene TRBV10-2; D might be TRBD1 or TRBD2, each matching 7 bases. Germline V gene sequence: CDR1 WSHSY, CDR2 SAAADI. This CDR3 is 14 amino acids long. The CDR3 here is CTSSLTGRVYEQYF. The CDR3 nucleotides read TGCACCAGCAGTTTGACAGGGAGGGTGTACGAGCAGTACTTC.

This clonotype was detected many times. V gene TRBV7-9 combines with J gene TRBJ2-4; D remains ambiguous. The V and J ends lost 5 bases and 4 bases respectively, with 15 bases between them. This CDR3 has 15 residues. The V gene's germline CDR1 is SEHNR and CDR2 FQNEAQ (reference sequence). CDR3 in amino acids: CASSLEDEEKNIQYF. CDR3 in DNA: TGTGCCAGCAGCCTAGAGGACGAAGAGAAAAACATTCAGTACTTC.

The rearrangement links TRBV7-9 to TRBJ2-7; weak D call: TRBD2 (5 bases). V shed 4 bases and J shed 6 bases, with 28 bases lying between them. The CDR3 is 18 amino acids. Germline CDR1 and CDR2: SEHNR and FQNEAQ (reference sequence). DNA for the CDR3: TGTGCCAGCAGCTCAGGAGCCATGGGAGCGCAAAAGACGGGCGAGCAGTACTTC. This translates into CASSSGAMGAQKTGEQYF.

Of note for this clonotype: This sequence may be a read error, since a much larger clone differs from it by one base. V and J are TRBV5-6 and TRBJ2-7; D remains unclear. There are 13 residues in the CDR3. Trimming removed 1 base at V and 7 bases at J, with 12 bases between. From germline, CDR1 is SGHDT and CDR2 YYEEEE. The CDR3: CASSLTTDNEQYF. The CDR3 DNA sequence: TGTGCCAGCAGCTTGACCACCGACAATGAGCAGTACTTC.

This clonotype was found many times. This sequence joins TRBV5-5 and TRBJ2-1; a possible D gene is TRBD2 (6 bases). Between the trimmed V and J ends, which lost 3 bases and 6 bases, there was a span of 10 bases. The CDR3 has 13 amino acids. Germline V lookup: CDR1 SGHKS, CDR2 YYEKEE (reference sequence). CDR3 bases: TGTGCCAGCAGCTGGGGACTTCTCAATGAGCAGTTCTTC. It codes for CASSWGLLNEQFF. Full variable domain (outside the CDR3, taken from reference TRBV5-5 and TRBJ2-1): DAGVTQSPTHLIKTRGQQVTLRCSPISGHKSVSWYQQVLGQGPQFIFQYYEKEERGRGNFPDRFSARQFPNYSSELNVNALLLGDSALYLCASSWGLLNEQFFGPGTRLTVL.

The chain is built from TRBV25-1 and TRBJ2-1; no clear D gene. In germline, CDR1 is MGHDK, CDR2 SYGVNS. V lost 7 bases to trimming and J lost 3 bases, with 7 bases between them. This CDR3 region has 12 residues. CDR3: CASNRDYNEQFF. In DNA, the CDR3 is TGTGCCAGCAATAGGGACTACAATGAGCAGTTCTTC.

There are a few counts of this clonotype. The CDR3 sequence: CASSKCLTSGETQYF. As DNA, the CDR3 is TGTGCCAGCAGCAAGTGCCTAACCTCGGGGGAGACCCAGTACTTC. V is TRBV21-1 and J is TRBJ2-7; the D call TRBD1 from the table was never checked on the DNA. The last part of the DNA fits TRBJ2-5 better; the J call may be wrong. TRBV21-1 constitutes a pseudogene. CDR3 size: 15 residues.

For the CDR3, the DNA is TGCAGCGTTGTGGGGGGGGCCACAGATACGCAGTATTTT. Translation: CSVVGGATDTQYF. The chain carries TRBV29-1 and TRBJ2-3; D might be TRBD2 (7 bases). Between the trimmed V and J ends, which lost 4 bases and 2 bases, there was a span of 10 bases. The CDR3 has 13 residues. Germline lookup yields CDR1 SQVTM and CDR2 ANQGSEA.

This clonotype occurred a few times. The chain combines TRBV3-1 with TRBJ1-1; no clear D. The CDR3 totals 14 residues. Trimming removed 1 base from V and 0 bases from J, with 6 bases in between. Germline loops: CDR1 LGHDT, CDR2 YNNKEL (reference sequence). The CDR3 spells CASSQVGMNTEAFF. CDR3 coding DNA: TGTGCCAGCAGCCAAGTAGGGATGAACACTGAAGCTTTCTTT.

CDR3 nucleotides: TGTGCCAGCAGTTACTCGACAGCGGGACCGCACAATGAGCAGTACTTC. This encodes CASSYSTAGPHNEQYF. The V and J genes are TRBV6-2 or TRBV6-3 and TRBJ2-5; 7 bases are a match to TRBD2. CDR1 is MNHEY, CDR2 SVGEGT, per germline. V lost 0 bases to trimming and J lost 11 bases; unmatched junction nucleotides: 15. This CDR3 has 16 residues.

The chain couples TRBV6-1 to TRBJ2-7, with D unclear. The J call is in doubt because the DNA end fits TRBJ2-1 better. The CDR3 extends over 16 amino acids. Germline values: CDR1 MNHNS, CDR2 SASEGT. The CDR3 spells CASSFFPLTEAYEQFF. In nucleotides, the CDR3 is TGTGCCAGCAGTTTTTTTCCCCTCACAGAAGCCTACGAGCAGTTCTTC.

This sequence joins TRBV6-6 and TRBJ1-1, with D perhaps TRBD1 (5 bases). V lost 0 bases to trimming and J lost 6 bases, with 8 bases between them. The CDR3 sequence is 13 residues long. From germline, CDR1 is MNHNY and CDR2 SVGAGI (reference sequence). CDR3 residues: CASSYSSQAEAFF. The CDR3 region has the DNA TGTGCCAGCAGTTACTCTTCACAGGCTGAAGCTTTCTTT.

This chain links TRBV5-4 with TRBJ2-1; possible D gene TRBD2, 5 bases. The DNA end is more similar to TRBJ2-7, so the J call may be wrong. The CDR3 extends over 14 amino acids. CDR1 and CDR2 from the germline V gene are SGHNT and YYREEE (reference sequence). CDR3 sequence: CASRPTGGRSEQYF. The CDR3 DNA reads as TGTGCCAGCAGACCAACTGGAGGCAGGAGCGAGCAGTACTTC.

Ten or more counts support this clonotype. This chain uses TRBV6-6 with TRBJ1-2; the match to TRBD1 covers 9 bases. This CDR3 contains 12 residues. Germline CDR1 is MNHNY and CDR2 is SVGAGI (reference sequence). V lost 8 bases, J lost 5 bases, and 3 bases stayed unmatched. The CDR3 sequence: CASGQGTYGYTF. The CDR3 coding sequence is TGTGCCAGCGGACAGGGGACATATGGCTACACCTTC.

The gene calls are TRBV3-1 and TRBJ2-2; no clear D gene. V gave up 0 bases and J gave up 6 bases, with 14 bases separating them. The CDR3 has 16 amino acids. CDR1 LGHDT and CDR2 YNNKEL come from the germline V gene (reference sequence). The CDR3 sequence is CASSQDPMSGAGELFF. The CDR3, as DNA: TGTGCCAGCAGCCAAGATCCCATGTCTGGCGCCGGGGAGCTGTTTTTT.

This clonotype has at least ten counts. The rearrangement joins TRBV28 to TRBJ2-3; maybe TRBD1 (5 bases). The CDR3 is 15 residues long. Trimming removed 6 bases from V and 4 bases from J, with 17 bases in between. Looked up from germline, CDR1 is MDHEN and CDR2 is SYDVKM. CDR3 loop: CASSPLGDGADTQYF. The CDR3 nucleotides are TGTGCCAGCAGCCCTCTAGGGGATGGGGCAGATACGCAGTATTTT. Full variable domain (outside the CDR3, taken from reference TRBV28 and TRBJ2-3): DVKVTQSSRYLVKRTGEKVFLECVQDMDHENMFWYRQDPGLGLRLIYFSYDVKMKEKGDIPEGYSVSREKKERFSLILESASTNQTSMYLCASSPLGDGADTQYFGPGTRLTVL.

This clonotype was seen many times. Written as DNA, the CDR3 is TGCAGTGCTAGAACGGCAGGACAAAGGGGAGCCAAAAACATTCAGTACTTC. It yields the protein CSARTAGQRGAKNIQYF. The chain combines TRBV20-1 with TRBJ2-4, with D possibly TRBD1 on 5 matching bases. The V end lost 2 bases, the J end lost 0 bases, and 17 bases lay between the germline ends. This CDR3 is built from 17 residues. In germline, CDR1 is DFQATT, CDR2 SNEGSKA (reference sequence).

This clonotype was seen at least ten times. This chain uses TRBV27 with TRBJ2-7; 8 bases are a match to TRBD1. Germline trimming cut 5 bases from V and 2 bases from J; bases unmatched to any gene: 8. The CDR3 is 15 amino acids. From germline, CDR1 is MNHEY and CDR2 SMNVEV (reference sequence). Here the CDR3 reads CASSPRQGSTYEQYF. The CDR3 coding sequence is TGTGCCAGCAGTCCGAGACAGGGGAGCACCTACGAGCAGTACTTC.

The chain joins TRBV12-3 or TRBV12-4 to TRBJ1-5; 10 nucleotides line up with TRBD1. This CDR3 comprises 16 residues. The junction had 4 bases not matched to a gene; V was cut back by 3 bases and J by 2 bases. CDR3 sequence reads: CASSFGTGVGNQPQHF. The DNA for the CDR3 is TGTGCCAGCAGTTTCGGGACAGGGGTTGGCAATCAGCCCCAGCATTTT.

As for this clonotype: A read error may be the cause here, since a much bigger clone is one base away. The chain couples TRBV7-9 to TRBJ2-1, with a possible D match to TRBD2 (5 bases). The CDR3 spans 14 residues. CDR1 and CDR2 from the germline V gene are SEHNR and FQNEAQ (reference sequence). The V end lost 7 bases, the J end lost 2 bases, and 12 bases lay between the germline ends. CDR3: CASIARSPYNEQFF. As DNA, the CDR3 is TGTGCCAGCATAGCGAGATCGCCCTACAATGAGCAGTTCTTC.

CDR3 amino acids: CSVEDWTGGTDTQYF. CDR3 coding DNA: TGCAGCGTTGAAGATTGGACAGGGGGTACAGATACGCAGTATTTT. The rearrangement links TRBV29-1 to TRBJ2-3; TRBD1 matches at 10 bases. The CDR3 runs to 15 residues. V shed 0 bases, J shed 3 bases, and the junction held 3 bases outside the gene matches. From germline, CDR1 is SQVTM and CDR2 ANQGSEA.

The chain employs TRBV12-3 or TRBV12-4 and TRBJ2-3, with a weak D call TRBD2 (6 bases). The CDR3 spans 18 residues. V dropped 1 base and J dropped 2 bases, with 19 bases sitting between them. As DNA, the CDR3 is TGTGCCAGCAGTTTAGATAGCGGACGGACTCTAATCACAGATACGCAGTATTTT. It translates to CASSLDSGRTLITDTQYF.

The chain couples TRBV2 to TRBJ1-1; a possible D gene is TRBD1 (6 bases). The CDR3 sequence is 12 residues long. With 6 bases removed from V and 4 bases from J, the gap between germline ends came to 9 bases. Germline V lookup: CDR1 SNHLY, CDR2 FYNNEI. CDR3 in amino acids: CASREDSTEAFF. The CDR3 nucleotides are TGTGCCAGCAGAGAGGACAGCACTGAAGCTTTCTTT.

CDR3 loop: CASSLSGGTYEQYF. Written as DNA, the CDR3 is TGTGCCAGCAGTTTATCGGGAGGGACCTACGAGCAGTACTTC. The chain couples TRBV12-3 or TRBV12-4 to TRBJ2-7; 8 nucleotides align to TRBD2. After removal of 2 bases from V and 2 bases from J, the junction contained 2 bases not matched to a gene. The CDR3 has 14 residues.

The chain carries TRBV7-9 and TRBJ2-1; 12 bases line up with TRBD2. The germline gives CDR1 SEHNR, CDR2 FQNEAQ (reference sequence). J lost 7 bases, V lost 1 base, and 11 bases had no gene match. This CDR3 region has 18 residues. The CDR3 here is CASSLESILAGGGNEQFF. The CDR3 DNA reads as TGTGCCAGCAGCTTAGAGTCCATACTAGCGGGAGGAGGAAATGAGCAGTTCTTC.